Given below is one T cell receptor beta chain in context. Using immunoSEQ multiplex PCR, the repertoire was profiled, and TCRdb retains in-frame clones only, with some absent. In the table there are about 100,000 clones, 90% of which are singletons. This CDR3 contains 14 residues. Germline trimming cut 6 bases from V and 7 bases from J; bases unmatched to any gene: 9. Germline CDR1 reads LNHDA; CDR2 reads SQIVND (reference sequence). The data belong to a study of Tregs in tolerant kidney transplant recipients. Unstimulated regulatory T cells (CD4+CD25+CD127-), CD4+CD25- non-regulatory cells, CD4 and CD8 cells were FACS-sorted from thawed PBMCs.

The receptor was derived from a human donor who received a combined kidney and bone marrow transplant. V and J are TRBV19 and TRBJ1-2; 9 nucleotides align to TRBD1. The sample was CD4+ T cells from blood, taken before the transplant. CDR3 residues: CASRSTGGAGGYTF. The CDR3 DNA reads as TGTGCCAGTAGAAGCACAGGGGGCGCAGGTGGCTACACCTTC. Using reference TRBV19 and TRBJ1-2 for the parts outside the CDR3, the full variable domain is DGGITQSPKYLFRKEGQNVTLSCEQNLNHDAMYWYRQDPGQGLRLIYYSQIVNDFQKGDIAEGYSVSREKKESFPLTVTSAQKNPTAFYLCASRSTGGAGGYTFGSGTRLTVV.